This TCR beta chain came from a study of blood T cell repertoires in COVID-19. In the study overall: Sample material is recorded as cDNA or gDNA derived from T cells, B-cell-depleted T cells, or PBMCs.

Assay: immunoSEQ multiplex PCR; the TCRdb copy retains only in-frame clones and omits some. The table records some 180,000 clones, roughly 88% of them present only once. V was clipped by 5 bases and J by 7 bases, with 15 bases between them. CDR1 is SNHLY and CDR2 is FYNNEI in the germline V gene. This CDR3 is built from 14 residues. Material: peripheral blood. The chain combines TRBV2 with TRBJ1-5, with a weak D call TRBD1 (6 bases). This receptor was taken from a human donor in a cohort sampled during active COVID-19. The CDR3 sequence: CASSLLGRGQPQHF. CDR3 nucleotide sequence: TGTGCCAGCAGTTTGTTAGGCAGGGGACAGCCCCAGCATTTT.